Following are 25 T cell receptor beta chains from one sample sequenced in a study of blood T cell repertoires in COVID-19. Assay: immunoSEQ multiplex PCR; the TCRdb copy retains only in-frame clones and omits some. The data contain around 200,000 clones, around 80% of them singletons. Source material: peripheral blood. The receptors were sampled from a human donor in a cohort sampled during active COVID-19.

This clone has only a few counts. J is TRBJ2-7 and V is TRBV6-5; tentative D call: TRBD1 (6 bases). Germline CDR1 and CDR2: MNHEY and SVGAGI. The V end lost 5 bases, the J end lost 5 bases, and 19 bases lay between the germline ends. The CDR3 loop spans 15 amino acids. CDR3 DNA: TGTGCCAGCAGTACAGGGTACGGGGTTGGCAACGAGCAGTACTTC. It translates to CASSTGYGVGNEQYF.

The chain recombines TRBV28 with TRBJ1-4, with 7 bases lining up with TRBD1. In germline, CDR1 is MDHEN, CDR2 SYDVKM. The CDR3 extends over 15 amino acids. V lost 6 bases, J lost 0 bases, and 4 bases stayed unmatched. In DNA form, the CDR3 reads TGTGCCAGCAGCCCAGGACAGGCAACTAATGAAAAACTGTTTTTT. This gives the protein CASSPGQATNEKLFF. The full variable domain, completed using reference TRBV28 and TRBJ1-4, is DVKVTQSSRYLVKRTGEKVFLECVQDMDHENMFWYRQDPGLGLRLIYFSYDVKMKEKGDIPEGYSVSREKKERFSLILESASTNQTSMYLCASSPGQATNEKLFFGSGTQLSVL.

The chain is built from TRBV20-1 and TRBJ2-5, with D maybe TRBD2 (5 bases). Trimming pared 7 bases from V and 5 bases from J, leaving 11 bases between. Germline lookup yields CDR1 DFQATT and CDR2 SNEGSKA (reference sequence). CDR3 length: 11 residues. The CDR3: CSVGWEETQYF. CDR3 sequence (DNA): TGCAGTGTTGGGTGGGAGGAGACCCAGTACTTC.

This sequence joins TRBV5-4 and TRBJ1-4, with a weak D call TRBD1 (5 bases). Trimming cost V 4 bases and J 7 bases, with 23 bases left between them. The CDR3 is 17 amino acids. Germline V gene lookup returns CDR1 SGHNT and CDR2 YYREEE (reference sequence). The CDR3 sequence is CASSTRPQGGRGEKLFF. For the CDR3, the DNA is TGTGCCAGCAGCACAAGGCCCCAGGGAGGGCGGGGTGAAAAACTGTTTTTT.

This clone showed up just a few times. The rearrangement uses TRBV6-2 or TRBV6-3 and TRBJ1-5; D perhaps matches TRBD1 (6 bases). The CDR3 extends over 13 amino acids. Per germline, CDR1 MNHEY and CDR2 SVGEGT. Deletions cut 5 bases from V and 7 bases from J, with 12 bases between. The CDR3 sequence: CASSPGERQPQHF. In nucleotides, the CDR3 is TGTGCCAGCAGTCCAGGGGAACGGCAGCCCCAGCATTTT.

The V and J genes are TRBV13 and TRBJ2-7; perhaps TRBD2 as D (6 bases). CDR3 length equals 15 residues. CDR1 and CDR2 from the germline V gene are PRHDT and FYEKMQ (reference sequence). The ends were cut back, 5 bases at V and 2 bases at J, with 16 bases in the middle. The chain's CDR3 is CASSGFGRGTYEQYF. CDR3 nucleotides: TGTGCCAGCAGCGGGTTCGGGCGGGGAACCTACGAGCAGTACTTC.

This clone showed up just a few times. The chain carries TRBV28 and TRBJ1-1, with D possibly TRBD1 on 5 matching bases. Trimming took off 2 bases at V and 1 base at J, with 8 bases between the two ends. Per the germline V gene, CDR1 is MDHEN and CDR2 is SYDVKM. The CDR3 length is 14 residues. CDR3 sequence (DNA): TGTGCCAGCAGTTTAGGCAGGGCGAACACTGAAGCTTTCTTT. Protein sequence: CASSLGRANTEAFF.

The chain recombines TRBV28 with TRBJ1-1; D gene ambiguous. From germline, CDR1 is MDHEN and CDR2 SYDVKM. The CDR3 length is 14 residues. With 7 bases removed from V and 4 bases from J, the gap between germline ends came to 16 bases. CDR3 region: CASTEAVSFTEAFF. For the CDR3, the DNA is TGTGCCAGCACCGAAGCGGTCTCGTTCACTGAAGCTTTCTTT.

The rearrangement links TRBV6-2 or TRBV6-3 to TRBJ1-1, with TRBD1 identical over 7 bases. CDR3 size: 15 residues. J gave up 1 base and V 4 bases, and 6 bases lay outside the gene matches. CDR1 is MNHEY, CDR2 SVGEGT, per germline. For the CDR3, the DNA is TGTGCCAGCAGTTTCCTGACAGGGTCGAACACTGAAGCTTTCTTT. Protein: CASSFLTGSNTEAFF.

The rearrangement joins TRBV20-1 to TRBJ1-4, with D perhaps matching TRBD1 (5 bases). Trimming took off 6 bases at V and 7 bases at J, with 6 bases between the two ends. In germline, CDR1 is DFQATT, CDR2 SNEGSKA (reference sequence). The CDR3 has 10 residues. CDR3 amino acids: CSAGGEKLFF. In nucleotides, the CDR3 is TGCAGTGCGGGGGGTGAAAAACTGTTTTTT.

This clone occurred a few times. This sequence joins TRBV7-9 and TRBJ2-7; D remains unclear. Germline-derived CDR1 and CDR2 are SEHNR and FQNEAQ (reference sequence). V was shortened by 8 bases and J by 3 bases, with 5 bases between the two germline ends. The CDR3 covers 10 residues. The CDR3 region is CASLFYEQYF. CDR3 bases: TGTGCCAGCCTTTTCTACGAGCAGTACTTC.

On this clone: Other DNA sequences of this sample code for an identical CDR3. V and J are TRBV24-1 and TRBJ2-7; 8 bases match TRBD1. This CDR3 has 15 residues. In germline, CDR1 is KGHDR, CDR2 SFDVKD. The V and J ends lost 4 bases and 2 bases, in that order; junction bases with no gene match: 6. The chain's CDR3 is CATSDPGQGAYEQYF. CDR3 nucleotides: TGTGCCACCAGTGACCCCGGACAGGGAGCCTACGAGCAGTACTTC.

The rearrangement links TRBV5-1 to TRBJ1-1; 8 positions match TRBD1. Germline values: CDR1 SGHRS, CDR2 YFSETQ. The CDR3 contains 15 residues. Trimming removed 4 bases from V and 4 bases from J; junction bases left unmatched: 9. The CDR3: CASSDQGADGTEAFF. The CDR3 bases are TGCGCCAGCAGCGATCAGGGGGCCGATGGCACTGAAGCTTTCTTT.

This clone was counted only a few times. The chain joins TRBV5-1 to TRBJ1-5, with 7 positions matching TRBD1. The CDR3 loop spans 15 amino acids. From germline, CDR1 is SGHRS and CDR2 YFSETQ. With 1 base clipped from V and 0 bases from J, the junction kept 1 base outside the gene matches. CDR3 amino acids: CASSLTGDSNQPQHF. As DNA, the CDR3 is TGCGCCAGCAGCTTGACAGGGGATAGCAATCAGCCCCAGCATTTT.

On this clone itself: This specimen includes other DNA sequences encoding the same CDR3. The V call is TRBV19, the J call TRBJ2-7; TRBD1 matches at 8 bases. The CDR3 totals 14 residues. Germline V gene data show CDR1 as LNHDA and CDR2 as SQIVND (reference sequence). V was pared by 3 bases and J by 2 bases, with 3 bases of the junction left unmatched. The CDR3 DNA reads as TGTGCCAGTAGTATTGGGACAGGAACCTACGAGCAGTACTTC. Translating gives CASSIGTGTYEQYF.

The CDR3: CASEQGNTDTQYF. The DNA of the CDR3 is TGTGCCAGCGAACAGGGGAACACAGATACGCAGTATTTT. The chain recombines TRBV6-5 with TRBJ2-3; 7 positions match TRBD1. Germline V gene lookup returns CDR1 MNHEY and CDR2 SVGAGI. The ends lost 8 bases at V and 2 bases at J; junction bases unmatched: 4. The CDR3 covers 13 residues.

The chain employs TRBV5-5 and TRBJ1-2, with TRBD1 as a possible D gene (5 bases). Trimming left V 1 base short and J 8 bases short, with 12 bases between. CDR3 length: 13 residues. From germline, CDR1 is SGHKS and CDR2 YYEKEE (reference sequence). This CDR3 is CASSLRGIEGYTF. The CDR3 nucleotides read TGTGCCAGCAGCTTGCGGGGGATCGAGGGCTACACCTTC.

This chain connects TRBV10-3 to TRBJ2-7; D might be TRBD2 (6 bases). This CDR3 is built from 12 residues. Germline V gene data show CDR1 as ENHRY and CDR2 as SYGVKD. V lost 6 bases and J 2 bases, leaving 8 bases between the germline ends. In nucleotides, the CDR3 is TGTGCCATCAGCGGAGGGCCCTACGAGCAGTACTTC. This sequence encodes CAISGGPYEQYF.

Details on this clone: The same CDR3 arises from other DNA sequences in this sample as well. The chain carries TRBV27 and TRBJ2-5; no firm D call. Germline V lookup: CDR1 MNHEY, CDR2 SMNVEV (reference sequence). The CDR3 is 11 amino acids. The V gene lost 4 bases and the J gene lost 4 bases, with 4 bases spanning the gap. The CDR3 bases are TGTGCCAGCAGTTCCAGAGAGACCCAGTACTTC. Its translation is CASSSRETQYF.

The rearrangement uses TRBV5-4 and TRBJ2-7, with 8 bases matching TRBD2. Germline CDR1 SGHNT, CDR2 YYREEE (reference sequence). This CDR3 spans 15 amino acids. V trimming: 3 bases; J trimming: 2 bases; junction bases outside the gene matches: 7. The CDR3 here is CASSSGSGRPYEQYF. Written as DNA, the CDR3 is TGTGCCAGCAGCTCCGGCAGCGGGAGACCCTACGAGCAGTACTTC.

The V and J genes are TRBV5-1 and TRBJ2-5, with 9 bases identical to TRBD2. V was clipped by 4 bases and J by 5 bases; unmatched bases: 12. The CDR3 has 16 residues. Germline CDR1 and CDR2: SGHRS and YFSETQ. Here the CDR3 DNA reads TGCGCCAGCAGCCCCTGGGGTAGCGGGAGTGTGGAGACCCAGTACTTC. This encodes CASSPWGSGSVETQYF.

Many counts were recorded for this clone. The chain employs TRBV18 and TRBJ2-7, with 10 nucleotides matching TRBD2. The CDR3 is made up of 15 amino acids. Germline V gene lookup returns CDR1 KGHSH and CDR2 LQKENI. V dropped 0 bases and J dropped 4; count of bases not matched to a gene: 3. DNA of the CDR3: TGTGCCAGCTCACCACCTCCTAGCGGGAGATACGAGCAGTACTTC. It yields the protein CASSPPPSGRYEQYF.

The chain joins TRBV28 to TRBJ2-7; 11 bases align to TRBD1. The ends lost 5 bases at V and 0 bases at J; junction bases unmatched: 12. This CDR3 region has 18 residues. Germline loops: CDR1 MDHEN, CDR2 SYDVKM. The CDR3 coding sequence is TGTGCCAGCAGTCTTAGGACAGGGGGCGCCCCCATCTCCTACGAGCAGTACTTC. It is translated as CASSLRTGGAPISYEQYF.

The V and J genes are TRBV28 and TRBJ1-6, with 7 bases identical to TRBD1. Per the germline V gene, CDR1 is MDHEN and CDR2 is SYDVKM. Trimming took 3 bases from V and 4 from J; bases not matched to a gene: 0. The CDR3 is made up of 14 amino acids. CDR3 loop: CASSLTGYNSPLHF. The CDR3 bases are TGTGCCAGCAGTTTGACAGGGTATAATTCACCCCTCCACTTT.

The chain uses TRBV27 and TRBJ2-2, with D possibly TRBD1 on 5 matching bases. The CDR3 contains 16 residues. V lost 1 base and J lost 1, with 10 bases in between. Germline V gene sequence: CDR1 MNHEY, CDR2 SMNVEV (reference sequence). CDR3 protein: CASSLLGAQNTGELFF. Here the CDR3 DNA reads TGTGCCAGCAGTTTATTAGGGGCACAGAACACCGGGGAGCTGTTTTTT.